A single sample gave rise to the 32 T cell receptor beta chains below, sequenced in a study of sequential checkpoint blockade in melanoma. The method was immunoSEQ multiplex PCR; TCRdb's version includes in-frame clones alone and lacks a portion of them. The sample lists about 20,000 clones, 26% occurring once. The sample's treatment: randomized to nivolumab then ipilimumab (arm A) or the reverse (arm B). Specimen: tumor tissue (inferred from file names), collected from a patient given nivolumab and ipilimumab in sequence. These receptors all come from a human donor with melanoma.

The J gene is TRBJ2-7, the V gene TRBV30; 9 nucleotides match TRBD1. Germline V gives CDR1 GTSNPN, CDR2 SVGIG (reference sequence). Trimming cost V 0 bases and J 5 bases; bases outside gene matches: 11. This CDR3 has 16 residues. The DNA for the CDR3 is TGTGCCTGGAGTGTAGAGGACCCGGGACAGGGCCACGAGCAGTACTTC. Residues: CAWSVEDPGQGHEQYF.

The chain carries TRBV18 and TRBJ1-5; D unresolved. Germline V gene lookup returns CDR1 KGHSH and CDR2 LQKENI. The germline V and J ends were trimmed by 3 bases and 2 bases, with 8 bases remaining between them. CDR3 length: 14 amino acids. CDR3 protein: CASSPKEGNQPQHF. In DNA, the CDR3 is TGTGCCAGCTCACCGAAAGAAGGCAATCAGCCCCAGCATTTT.

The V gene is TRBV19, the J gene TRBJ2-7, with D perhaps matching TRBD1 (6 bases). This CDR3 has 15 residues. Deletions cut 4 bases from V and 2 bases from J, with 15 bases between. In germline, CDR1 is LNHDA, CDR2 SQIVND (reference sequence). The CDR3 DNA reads TGTGCCAGTAGTACCCAAGTCAGGGGAACCTACGAGCAGTACTTC. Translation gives CASSTQVRGTYEQYF.

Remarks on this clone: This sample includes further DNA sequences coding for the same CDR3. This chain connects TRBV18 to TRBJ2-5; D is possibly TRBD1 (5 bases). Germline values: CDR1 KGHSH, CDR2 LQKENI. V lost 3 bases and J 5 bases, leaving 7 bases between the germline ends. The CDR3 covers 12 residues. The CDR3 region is CASSPAGETQYF. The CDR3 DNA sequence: TGTGCCAGCTCACCGGCAGGGGAGACCCAGTACTTC.

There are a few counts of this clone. The CDR3 loop reads CASSETSGPKNIQYF. DNA for the CDR3: TGTGCCAGCAGTGAGACTAGCGGACCCAAAAACATTCAGTACTTC. V is TRBV6-8 and J is TRBJ2-4; 9 nucleotides agree with TRBD2. J gave up 2 bases and V 5 bases, and 4 bases lay outside the gene matches. Germline values: CDR1 MNHGY, CDR2 SAAAGT. The CDR3 length is 15 residues.

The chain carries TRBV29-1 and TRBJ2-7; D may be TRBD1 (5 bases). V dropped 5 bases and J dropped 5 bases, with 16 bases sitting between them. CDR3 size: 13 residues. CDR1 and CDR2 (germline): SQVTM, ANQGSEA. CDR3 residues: CSVRNRGINEQYF. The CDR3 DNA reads TGCAGCGTTAGGAATAGGGGTATCAACGAGCAGTACTTC.

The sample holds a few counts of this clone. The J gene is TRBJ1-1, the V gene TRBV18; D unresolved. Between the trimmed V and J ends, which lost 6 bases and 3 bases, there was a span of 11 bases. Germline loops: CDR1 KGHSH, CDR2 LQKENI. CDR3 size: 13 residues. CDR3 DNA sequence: TGTGCCAGCTCCCCCCTATTGGACACTGAAGCTTTCTTT. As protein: CASSPLLDTEAFF.

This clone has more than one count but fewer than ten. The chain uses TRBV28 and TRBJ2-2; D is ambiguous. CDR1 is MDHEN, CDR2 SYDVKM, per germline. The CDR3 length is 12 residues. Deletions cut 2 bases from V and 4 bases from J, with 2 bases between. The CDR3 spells CASSLVTGELFF. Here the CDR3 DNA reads TGTGCCAGCAGTTTAGTCACCGGGGAGCTGTTTTTT.

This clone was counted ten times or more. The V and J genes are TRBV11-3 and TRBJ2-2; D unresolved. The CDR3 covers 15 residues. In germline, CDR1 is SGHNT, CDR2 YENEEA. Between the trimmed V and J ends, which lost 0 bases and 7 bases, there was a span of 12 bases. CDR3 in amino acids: CASSLEATDGGELFF. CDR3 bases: TGTGCCAGCAGCTTAGAAGCGACGGACGGCGGGGAGCTGTTTTTT.

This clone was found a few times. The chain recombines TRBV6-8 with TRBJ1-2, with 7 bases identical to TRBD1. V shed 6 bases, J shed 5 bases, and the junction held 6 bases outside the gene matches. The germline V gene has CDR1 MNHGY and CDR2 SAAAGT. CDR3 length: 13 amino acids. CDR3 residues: CASRKTGPYGYTF. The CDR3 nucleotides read TGTGCCAGCAGGAAGACAGGGCCTTATGGCTACACCTTC.

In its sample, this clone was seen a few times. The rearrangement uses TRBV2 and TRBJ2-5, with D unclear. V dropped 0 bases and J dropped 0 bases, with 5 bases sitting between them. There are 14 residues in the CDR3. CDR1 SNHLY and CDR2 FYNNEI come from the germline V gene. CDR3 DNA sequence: TGTGCCAGCAGTGAAGCGCCGAACCAAGAGACCCAGTACTTC. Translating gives CASSEAPNQETQYF.

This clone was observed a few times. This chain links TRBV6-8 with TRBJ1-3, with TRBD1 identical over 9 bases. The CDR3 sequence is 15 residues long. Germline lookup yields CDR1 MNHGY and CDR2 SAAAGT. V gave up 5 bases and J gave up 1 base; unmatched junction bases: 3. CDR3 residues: CASSGTGRSGNTIYF. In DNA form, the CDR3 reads TGTGCCAGCAGTGGGACAGGGCGGTCTGGAAACACCATATATTTT.

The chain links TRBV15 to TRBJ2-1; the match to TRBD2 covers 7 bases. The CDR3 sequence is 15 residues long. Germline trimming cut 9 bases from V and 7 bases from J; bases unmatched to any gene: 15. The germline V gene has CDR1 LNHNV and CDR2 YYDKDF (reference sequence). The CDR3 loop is CATRELGGGRNEQFF. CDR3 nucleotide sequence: TGTGCCACTCGGGAGCTCGGGGGAGGGAGAAATGAGCAGTTCTTC.

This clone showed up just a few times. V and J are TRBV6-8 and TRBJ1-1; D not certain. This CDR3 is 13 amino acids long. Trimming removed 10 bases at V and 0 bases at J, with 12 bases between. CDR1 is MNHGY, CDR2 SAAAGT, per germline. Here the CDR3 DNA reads TGTGCCATCAAGGGCAGTATGAACACTGAAGCTTTCTTT. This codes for CAIKGSMNTEAFF.

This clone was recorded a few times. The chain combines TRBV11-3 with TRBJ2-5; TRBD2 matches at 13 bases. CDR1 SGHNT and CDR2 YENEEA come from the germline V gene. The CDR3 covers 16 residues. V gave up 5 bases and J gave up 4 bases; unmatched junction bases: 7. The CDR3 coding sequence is TGTGCCAGCAGCCCTAGAAGACTAGCGGGGGGAGAGACCCAGTACTTC. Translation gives CASSPRRLAGGETQYF.

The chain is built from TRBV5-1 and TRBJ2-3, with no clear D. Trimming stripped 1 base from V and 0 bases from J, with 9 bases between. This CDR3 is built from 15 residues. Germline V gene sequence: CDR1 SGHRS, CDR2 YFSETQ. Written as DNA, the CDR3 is TGCGCCAGCAGCTTGATAGCCGCTAGCACAGATACGCAGTATTTT. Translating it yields CASSLIAASTDTQYF.

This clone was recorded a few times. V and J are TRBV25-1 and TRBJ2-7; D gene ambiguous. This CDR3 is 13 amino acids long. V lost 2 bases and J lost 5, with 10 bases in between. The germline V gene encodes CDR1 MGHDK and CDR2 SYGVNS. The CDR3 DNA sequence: TGTGCCAGCAGTGAAGGTTGGGGTAACGAGCAGTACTTC. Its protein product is CASSEGWGNEQYF.

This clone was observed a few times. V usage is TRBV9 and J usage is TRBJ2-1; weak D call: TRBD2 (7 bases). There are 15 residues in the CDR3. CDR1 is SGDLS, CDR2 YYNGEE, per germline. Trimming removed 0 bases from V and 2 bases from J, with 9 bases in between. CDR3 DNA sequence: TGTGCCAGCAGCGTAGAGGGGGGGACCTACAATGAGCAGTTCTTC. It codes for CASSVEGGTYNEQFF.

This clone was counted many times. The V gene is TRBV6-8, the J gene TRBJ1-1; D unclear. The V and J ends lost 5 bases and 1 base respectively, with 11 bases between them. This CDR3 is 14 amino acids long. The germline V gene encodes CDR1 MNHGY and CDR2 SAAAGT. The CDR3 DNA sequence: TGTGCCAGCAGTGACACCGGTGGGAACACTGAAGCTTTCTTT. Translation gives CASSDTGGNTEAFF.

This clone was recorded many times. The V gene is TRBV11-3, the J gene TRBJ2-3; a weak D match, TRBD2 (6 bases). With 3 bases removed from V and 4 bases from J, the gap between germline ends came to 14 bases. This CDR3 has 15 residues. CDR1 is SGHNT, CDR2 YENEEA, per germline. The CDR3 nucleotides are TGTGCCAGCAGCTTCCAACGGGGGAACGCAGATACGCAGTATTTT. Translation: CASSFQRGNADTQYF.

CDR3 in amino acids: CATSRALLMGTGLGYTF. CDR3 coding DNA: TGTGCCACCAGCAGAGCCCTTTTGATGGGAACAGGGTTGGGCTACACCTTC. The chain recombines TRBV15 with TRBJ1-2, with a possible D match to TRBD1 (6 bases). CDR1 is LNHNV, CDR2 YYDKDF, per germline (reference sequence). Trimming removed 1 base at V and 8 bases at J, with 23 bases between. CDR3 length equals 17 residues.

The CDR3 protein is CASRRRDRAHEQYF. CDR3 coding DNA: TGCGCCAGCAGGAGACGGGACAGGGCCCACGAGCAGTACTTC. V and J are TRBV5-1 and TRBJ2-7, with 9 bases that match TRBD1. V shed 5 bases, J shed 5 bases, and the junction held 8 bases outside the gene matches. CDR3 length equals 14 residues. Germline CDR1 and CDR2: SGHRS and YFSETQ.

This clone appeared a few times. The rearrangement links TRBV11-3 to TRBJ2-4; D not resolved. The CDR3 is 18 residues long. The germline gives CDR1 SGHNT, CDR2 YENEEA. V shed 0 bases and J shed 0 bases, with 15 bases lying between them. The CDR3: CASSLEVKASLAKNIQYF. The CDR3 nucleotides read TGTGCCAGCAGCTTAGAAGTTAAAGCCTCTCTAGCCAAAAACATTCAGTACTTC.

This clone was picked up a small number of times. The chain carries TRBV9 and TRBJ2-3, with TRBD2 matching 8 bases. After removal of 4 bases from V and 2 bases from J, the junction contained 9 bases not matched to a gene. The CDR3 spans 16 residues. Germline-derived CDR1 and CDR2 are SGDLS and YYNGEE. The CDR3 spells CASSYTSGGITDTQYF. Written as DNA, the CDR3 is TGTGCCAGCAGCTATACATCGGGGGGGATCACAGATACGCAGTATTTT.

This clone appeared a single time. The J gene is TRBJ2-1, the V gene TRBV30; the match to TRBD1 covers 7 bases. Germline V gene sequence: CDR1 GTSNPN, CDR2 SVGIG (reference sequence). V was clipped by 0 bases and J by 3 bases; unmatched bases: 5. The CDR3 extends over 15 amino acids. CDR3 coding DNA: TGTGCCTGGAGTGTAAACAGGGGATACTACAATGAGCAGTTCTTC. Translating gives CAWSVNRGYYNEQFF.

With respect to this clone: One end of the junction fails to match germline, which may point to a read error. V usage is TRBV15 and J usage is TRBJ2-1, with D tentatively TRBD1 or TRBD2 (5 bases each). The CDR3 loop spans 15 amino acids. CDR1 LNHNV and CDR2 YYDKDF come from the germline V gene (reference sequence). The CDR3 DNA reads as TGTGCCACCAGAAGAGGGGTGTCGGGTTGGGATGAGCAGTTCTTC. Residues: CATRRGVSGWDEQFF.

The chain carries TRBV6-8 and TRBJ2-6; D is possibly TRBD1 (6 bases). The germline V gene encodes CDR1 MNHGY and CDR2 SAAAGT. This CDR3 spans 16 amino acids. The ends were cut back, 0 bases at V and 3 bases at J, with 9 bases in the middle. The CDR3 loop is CASSYSGAYGANVLTF. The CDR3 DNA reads TGTGCCAGCAGTTACTCGGGGGCGTATGGGGCCAACGTCCTGACTTTC.

The CDR3 protein is CASSLVSVGNTEAFF. In DNA, the CDR3 is TGCGCCAGCAGCTTGGTGTCAGTGGGGAACACTGAAGCTTTCTTT. This chain uses TRBV5-1 with TRBJ1-1; D is unclear. Germline V lookup: CDR1 SGHRS, CDR2 YFSETQ. The CDR3 has 15 residues. The V end lost 0 bases, the J end lost 1 base, and 10 bases lay between the germline ends.

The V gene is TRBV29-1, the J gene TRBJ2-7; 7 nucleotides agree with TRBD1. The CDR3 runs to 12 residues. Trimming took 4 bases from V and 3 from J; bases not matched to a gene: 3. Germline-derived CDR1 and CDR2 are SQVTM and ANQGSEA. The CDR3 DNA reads TGCAGCGTTGTTCCAGGGGGCTACGAGCAGTACTTC. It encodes CSVVPGGYEQYF.

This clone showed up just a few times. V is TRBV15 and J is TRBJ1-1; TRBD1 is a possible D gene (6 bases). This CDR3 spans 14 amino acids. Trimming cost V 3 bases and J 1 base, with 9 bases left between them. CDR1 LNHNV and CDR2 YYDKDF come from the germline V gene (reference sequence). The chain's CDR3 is CATSREGGNTEAFF. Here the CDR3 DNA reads TGTGCCACCAGCAGGGAGGGGGGGAACACTGAAGCTTTCTTT.

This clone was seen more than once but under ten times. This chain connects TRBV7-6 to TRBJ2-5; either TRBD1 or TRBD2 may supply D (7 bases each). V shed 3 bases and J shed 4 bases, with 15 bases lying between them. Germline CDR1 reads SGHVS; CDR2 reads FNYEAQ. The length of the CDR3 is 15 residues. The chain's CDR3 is CASSFRGGGTETQYF. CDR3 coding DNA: TGTGCCAGCAGCTTCAGGGGGGGCGGCACAGAGACCCAGTACTTC.

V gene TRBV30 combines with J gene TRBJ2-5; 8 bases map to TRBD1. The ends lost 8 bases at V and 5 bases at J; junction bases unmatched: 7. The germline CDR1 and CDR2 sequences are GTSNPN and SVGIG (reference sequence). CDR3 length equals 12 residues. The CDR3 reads CAGDRGGETQYF. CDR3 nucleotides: TGTGCCGGAGACAGGGGCGGGGAGACCCAGTACTTC.